This is a list of T cell receptor beta chains from one sample in a study of T cells in localized non-small cell lung cancer. The data were produced by immunoSEQ multiplex PCR, yet TCRdb's version contains in-frame clones alone and is incomplete. Here the sample spans approximately 60,000 clones, 85% to 90% being singletons. Sequencing was performed on peripheral blood, taken before any cancer treatment. These receptors all stem from a woman aged 40-69 years with stage I lung adenocarcinoma. Both conserved end residues are part of each CDR3. The order of the fields is J gene, clone size, V gene, D gene, CDR3 protein, CDR3 DNA. The D gene is left open where the match is weak. The size field is filled for only some rows; it gives once, few, many or a size class.

>TRBJ1-2|NA|TRBV28|NA
CASRPWAQANYGYTF
TGTGCCAGCAGGCCCTGGGCGCAAGCTAACTATGGCTACACCTTC
>TRBJ1-1|NA|TRBV7-2|NA
CASSVQGLTEAFF
TGTGCCAGCAGCGTACAGGGTTTAACTGAAGCTTTCTTT
>TRBJ2-3|NA|TRBV7-2|NA
CASSSFTDTQYF
TGTGCCAGCAGCTCATTCACAGATACGCAGTATTTT
>TRBJ1-4|NA|TRBV19|NA
CASRQSNEKLFF
TGTGCCAGTAGACAGTCGAATGAAAAACTGTTTTTT
>TRBJ2-3|NA|TRBV4-2|TRBD2
CASSQVAGPSDTQYF
TGTGCCAGCAGCCAAGTAGCGGGGCCCTCAGATACGCAGTATTTT
>TRBJ2-1|NA|TRBV27|NA
CASSLSGGPGIF
TGTGCCAGCAGTTTAAGCGGCGGACCGGGGATCTTC
>TRBJ1-5|NA|TRBV28|NA
CAARGDISPQHF
TGTGCCGCCAGAGGCGACATCAGCCCTCAGCATTTT
>TRBJ2-1|NA|TRBV6-1|NA
CASSEASGSYNEQFF
TGTGCCAGCAGTGAAGCTAGCGGCTCCTACAATGAGCAGTTCTTC
>TRBJ2-5|NA|TRBV7-2|NA
CASSRGASEETQYF
TGTGCCAGCAGCCGAGGAGCGAGCGAAGAGACCCAGTACTTC
>TRBJ1-2|once|TRBV19|NA
CASSLTGNYGYTF
TGTGCCAGTAGCCTGACTGGAAACTATGGCTACACCTTC
>TRBJ1-5|NA|TRBV19|TRBD1
CASSPDRVRKQPQHF
TGTGCCAGTAGTCCGGACAGGGTACGAAAGCAGCCCCAGCATTTT
>TRBJ2-2|once|TRBV5-1|TRBD1
CASSSGQGNTGELFF
TGCGCCAGCAGCTCGGGACAGGGGAACACCGGGGAGCTGTTTTTT
>TRBJ2-7|NA|TRBV19|TRBD2
CASSNGASGTYEQYF
TGTGCCAGTAGCAACGGGGCTAGCGGGACCTACGAGCAGTACTTC
>TRBJ2-5|NA|TRBV5-1|TRBD1
CASSHLDRGQETQYF
TGCGCCAGCAGCCACTTAGACAGGGGCCAAGAGACCCAGTACTTC
>TRBJ1-4|few|TRBV9|NA
CASSVDGEKLFF
TGTGCCAGCAGCGTCGACGGGGAAAAACTGTTTTTT
>TRBJ1-3|once|TRBV19|NA
CASSDQASGNTIYF
TGTGCCAGTAGTGACCAGGCGTCTGGAAACACCATATATTTT
>TRBJ2-7|NA|TRBV6-6|TRBD2
CASRRGTEFEQYF
TGTGCCAGCAGGCGGGGGACGGAGTTCGAGCAGTACTTC
>TRBJ2-2|NA|TRBV7-9|NA
CASSPTGINTGELFF
TGTGCCAGCAGCCCGACAGGCATAAACACCGGGGAGCTGTTTTTT
>TRBJ2-5|NA|TRBV30|TRBD2
CACLLAGGQETQYF
TGTGCCTGTTTACTAGCGGGGGGACAAGAGACCCAGTACTTC
>TRBJ2-7|NA|TRBV27|NA
CATREAGNEQYF
TGTGCCACCCGGGAAGCGGGCAACGAGCAGTACTTC
>TRBJ1-4|NA|TRBV29-1|NA
CSFRSLGNEKLFF
TGCAGCTTCCGGTCCCTCGGGAATGAAAAACTGTTTTTT
>TRBJ2-2|NA|TRBV23-1|NA
CASSVRQERYYGTGELFF
TGCGCCAGCAGTGTTAGACAGGAACGATATTATGGCACCGGGGAGCTGTTTTTT
>TRBJ2-5|NA|TRBV10-2|NA
CATSDGTSSETQYF
TGCGCCACTTCCGATGGGACAAGCAGTGAGACCCAGTACTTC
>TRBJ1-1|NA|TRBV7-8|NA
CASSFFKNTEAFF
TGTGCCAGCAGCTTCTTTAAGAACACTGAAGCTTTCTTT
>TRBJ2-3|NA|TRBV10-2|NA
CASSVGADTQYF
TGCGCCAGCAGTGTGGGTGCAGATACGCAGTATTTT
>TRBJ2-1|NA|TRBV19|NA
CASSMAGRELTNEQFF
TGTGCCAGTAGTATGGCGGGAAGGGAACTAACGAATGAGCAGTTCTTC
>TRBJ2-1|NA|TRBV19|TRBD2
CASSIGGSGRNEQFF
TGTGCCAGTAGTATAGGCGGGAGCGGGAGAAATGAGCAGTTCTTC
>TRBJ2-7|NA|TRBV28|NA
CASTRLYEQYF
TGTGCCAGCACGCGTCTCTACGAGCAGTACTTC
>TRBJ2-7|NA|TRBV10-3|TRBD1
CAISELTGGVGYEQYF
TGTGCCATCAGTGAGCTTACAGGGGGCGTCGGCTACGAGCAGTACTTC
>TRBJ1-3|NA|TRBV7-6|NA
CASSASDSGNTIYF
TGTGCCAGCAGCGCGTCAGATTCTGGAAACACCATATATTTT
>TRBJ2-7|once|TRBV7-7|NA
CASSLALAPVYEQYF
TGTGCCAGCAGCTTAGCTCTAGCACCCGTCTACGAGCAGTACTTC
>TRBJ1-1|few|TRBV7-9|NA
CASSLQQGYTEAFF
TGTGCCAGCAGCTTACAACAGGGCTACACTGAAGCTTTCTTT
>TRBJ1-1|few|TRBV4-1|NA
CASSWDLLNTEAFF
TGCGCCAGCAGCTGGGACTTACTGAACACTGAAGCTTTCTTT
>TRBJ2-1|NA|TRBV5-1|NA
CASSRTTVLLYNEQFF
TGCGCCAGCAGCCGGACGACTGTCCTACTTTACAATGAGCAGTTCTTC
>TRBJ2-5|NA|TRBV5-1|NA
CASSFGETQYF
TGCGCCAGCAGCTTCGGGGAGACCCAGTACTTC
>TRBJ1-1|NA|TRBV20-1|NA
CSALQGSEAFF
TGCAGTGCTTTACAGGGCTCTGAAGCTTTCTTT
>TRBJ1-2|NA|TRBV27|NA
CASSLRLGRDGYTF
TGTGCCAGCAGTTTAAGGTTGGGTAGAGATGGCTACACCTTC
>TRBJ1-4|NA|TRBV2|TRBD1
CASSIAPGQGNEKLFF
TGTGCCAGTAGTATTGCACCGGGACAGGGTAATGAAAAACTGTTTTTT
>TRBJ2-1|NA|TRBV7-9|TRBD2
CASSQGLAGNEQFF
TGTGCCAGCAGCCAGGGACTAGCGGGCAATGAGCAGTTCTTC
>TRBJ2-3|NA|TRBV5-1|NA
CASTMARGSEDTQYF
TGCGCCAGCACCATGGCGCGGGGCTCGGAAGATACGCAGTATTTT
>TRBJ1-1|few|TRBV11-2|NA
CASSPRTGNTEAFF
TGTGCCAGCAGCCCGAGGACGGGGAACACTGAAGCTTTCTTT
>TRBJ2-2|NA|TRBV19|NA
CASSIGGTNTGELFF
TGTGCCAGTAGTATAGGCGGGACTAACACCGGGGAGCTGTTTTTT
>TRBJ1-1|NA|TRBV9|NA
CASSAGRFTEAFF
TGTGCCAGCAGCGCGGGGCGGTTCACTGAAGCTTTCTTT
>TRBJ1-4|once|TRBV4-2|TRBD1
CASSQEGGGQGAEKLFF
TGTGCCAGCAGCCAAGAAGGAGGCGGACAGGGAGCCGAAAAACTGTTTTTT
>TRBJ1-2|few|TRBV19|TRBD1
CASSTGGMYGYTF
TGTGCCAGTAGTACAGGGGGCATGTATGGCTACACCTTC
>TRBJ2-7|NA|TRBV2|NA
CASSLQGSSYEQYF
TGTGCCAGCAGCCTACAGGGTTCCTCCTACGAGCAGTACTTC